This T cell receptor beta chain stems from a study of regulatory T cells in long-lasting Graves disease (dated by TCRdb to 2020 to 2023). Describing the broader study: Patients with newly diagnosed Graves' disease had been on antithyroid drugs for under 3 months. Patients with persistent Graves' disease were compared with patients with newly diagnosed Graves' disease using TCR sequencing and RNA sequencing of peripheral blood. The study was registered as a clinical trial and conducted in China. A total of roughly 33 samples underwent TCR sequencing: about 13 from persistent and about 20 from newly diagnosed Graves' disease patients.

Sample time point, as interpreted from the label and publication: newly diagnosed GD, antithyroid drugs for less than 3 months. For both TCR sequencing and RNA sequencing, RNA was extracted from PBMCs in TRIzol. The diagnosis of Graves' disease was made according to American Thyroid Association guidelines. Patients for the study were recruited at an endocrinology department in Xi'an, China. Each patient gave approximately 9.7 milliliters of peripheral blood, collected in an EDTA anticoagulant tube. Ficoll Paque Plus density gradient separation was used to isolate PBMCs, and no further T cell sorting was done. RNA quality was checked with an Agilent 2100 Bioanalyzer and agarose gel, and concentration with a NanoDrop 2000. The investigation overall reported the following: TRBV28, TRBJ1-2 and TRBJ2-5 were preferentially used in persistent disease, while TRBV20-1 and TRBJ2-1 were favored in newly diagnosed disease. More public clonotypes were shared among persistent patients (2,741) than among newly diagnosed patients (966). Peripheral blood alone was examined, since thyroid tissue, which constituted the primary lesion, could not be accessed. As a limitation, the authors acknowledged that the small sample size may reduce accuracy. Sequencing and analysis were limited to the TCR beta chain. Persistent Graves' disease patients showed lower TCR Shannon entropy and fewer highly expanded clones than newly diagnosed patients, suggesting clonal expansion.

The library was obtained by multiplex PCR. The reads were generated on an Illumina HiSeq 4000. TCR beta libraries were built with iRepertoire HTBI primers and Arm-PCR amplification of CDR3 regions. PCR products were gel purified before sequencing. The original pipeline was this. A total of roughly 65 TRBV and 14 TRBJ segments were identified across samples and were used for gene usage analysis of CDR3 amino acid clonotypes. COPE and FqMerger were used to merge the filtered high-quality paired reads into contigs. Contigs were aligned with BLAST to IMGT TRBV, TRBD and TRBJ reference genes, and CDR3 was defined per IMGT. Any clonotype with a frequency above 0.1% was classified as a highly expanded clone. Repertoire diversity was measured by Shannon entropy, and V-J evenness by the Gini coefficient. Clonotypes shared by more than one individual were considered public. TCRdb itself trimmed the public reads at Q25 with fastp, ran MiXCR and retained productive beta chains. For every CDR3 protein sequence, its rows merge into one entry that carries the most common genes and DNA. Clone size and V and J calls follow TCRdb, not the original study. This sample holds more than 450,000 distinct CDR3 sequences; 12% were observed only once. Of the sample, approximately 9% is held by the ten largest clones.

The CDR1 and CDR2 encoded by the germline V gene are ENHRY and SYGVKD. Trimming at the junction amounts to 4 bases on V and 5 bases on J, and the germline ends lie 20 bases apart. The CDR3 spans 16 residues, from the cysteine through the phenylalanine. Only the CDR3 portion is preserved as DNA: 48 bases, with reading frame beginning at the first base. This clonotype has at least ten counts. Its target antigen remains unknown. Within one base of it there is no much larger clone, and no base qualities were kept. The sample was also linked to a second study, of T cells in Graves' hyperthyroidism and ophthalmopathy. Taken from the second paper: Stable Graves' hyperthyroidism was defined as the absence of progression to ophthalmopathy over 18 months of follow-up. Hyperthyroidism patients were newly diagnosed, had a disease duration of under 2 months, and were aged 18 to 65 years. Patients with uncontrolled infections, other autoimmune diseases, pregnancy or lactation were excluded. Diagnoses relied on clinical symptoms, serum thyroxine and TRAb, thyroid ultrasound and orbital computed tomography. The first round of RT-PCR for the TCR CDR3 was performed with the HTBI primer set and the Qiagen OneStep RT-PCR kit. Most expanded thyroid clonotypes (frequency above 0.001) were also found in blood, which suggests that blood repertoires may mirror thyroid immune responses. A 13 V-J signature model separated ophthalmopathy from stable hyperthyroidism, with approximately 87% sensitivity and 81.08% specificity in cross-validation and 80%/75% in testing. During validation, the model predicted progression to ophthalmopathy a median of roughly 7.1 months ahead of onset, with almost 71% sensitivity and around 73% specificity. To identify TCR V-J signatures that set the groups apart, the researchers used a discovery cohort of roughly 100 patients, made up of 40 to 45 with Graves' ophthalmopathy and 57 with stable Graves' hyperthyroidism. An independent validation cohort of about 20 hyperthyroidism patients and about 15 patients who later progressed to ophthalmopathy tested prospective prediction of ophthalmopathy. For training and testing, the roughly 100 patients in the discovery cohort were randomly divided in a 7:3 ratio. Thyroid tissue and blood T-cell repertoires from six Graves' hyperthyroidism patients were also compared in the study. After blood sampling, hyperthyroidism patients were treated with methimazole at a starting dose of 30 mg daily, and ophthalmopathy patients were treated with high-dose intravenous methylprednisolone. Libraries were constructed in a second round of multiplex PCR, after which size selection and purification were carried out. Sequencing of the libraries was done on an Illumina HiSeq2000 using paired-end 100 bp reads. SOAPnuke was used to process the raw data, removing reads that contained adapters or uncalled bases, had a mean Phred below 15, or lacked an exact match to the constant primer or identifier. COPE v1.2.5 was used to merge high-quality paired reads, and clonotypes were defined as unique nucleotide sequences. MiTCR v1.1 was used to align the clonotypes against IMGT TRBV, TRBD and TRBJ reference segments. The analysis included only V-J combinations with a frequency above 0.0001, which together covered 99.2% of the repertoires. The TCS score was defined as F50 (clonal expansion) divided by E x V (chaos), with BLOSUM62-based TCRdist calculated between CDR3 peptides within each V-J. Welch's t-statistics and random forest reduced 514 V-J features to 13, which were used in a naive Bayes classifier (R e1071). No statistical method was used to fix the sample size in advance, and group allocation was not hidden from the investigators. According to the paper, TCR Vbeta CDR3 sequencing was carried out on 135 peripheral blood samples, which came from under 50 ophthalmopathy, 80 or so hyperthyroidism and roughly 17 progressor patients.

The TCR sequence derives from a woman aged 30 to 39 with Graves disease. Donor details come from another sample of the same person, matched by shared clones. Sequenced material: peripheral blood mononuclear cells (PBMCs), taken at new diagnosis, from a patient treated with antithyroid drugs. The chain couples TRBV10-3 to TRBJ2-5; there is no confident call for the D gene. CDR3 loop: CAISGSKLELEETQYF. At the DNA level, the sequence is TGTGCCATCAGTGGATCGAAGCTGGAACTCGAGGAGACCCAGTACTTC.